This TCR beta chain was documented in a study of blood T cell repertoires in COVID-19. Study background: Samples of COVID-19 (acute and convalescent) were obtained from the United States, Italy and Spain. In each case, the material was cDNA or gDNA derived from T cells, B-cell-depleted T cells, or PBMCs.

Authors' data handling: Using reference gene primer amplification, nucleated cell counts were estimated. Some clones are missing from TCRdb's copy, which holds only in-frame ones; the method was immunoSEQ multiplex PCR. V and J calls and clone size are copied from that table; D and trimming were computed from the DNA. The sample has a few hundred thousand clones, less than 90% seen once. The specimen sequenced was peripheral blood. The TCR comes from a man in his sixties who had recovered from COVID-19.

The CDR3 DNA follows: TGTGCCTGGAAATTACTGGTGAACACTGAAGCTTTCTTT. Translating it yields CAWKLLVNTEAFF. V and J are TRBV30 and TRBJ1-1; D remains unclear. The CDR3 covers 13 residues. Germline V gene data show CDR1 as GTSNPN and CDR2 as SVGIG (reference sequence). The ends were cut back, 4 bases at V and 0 bases at J, with 9 bases in the middle.